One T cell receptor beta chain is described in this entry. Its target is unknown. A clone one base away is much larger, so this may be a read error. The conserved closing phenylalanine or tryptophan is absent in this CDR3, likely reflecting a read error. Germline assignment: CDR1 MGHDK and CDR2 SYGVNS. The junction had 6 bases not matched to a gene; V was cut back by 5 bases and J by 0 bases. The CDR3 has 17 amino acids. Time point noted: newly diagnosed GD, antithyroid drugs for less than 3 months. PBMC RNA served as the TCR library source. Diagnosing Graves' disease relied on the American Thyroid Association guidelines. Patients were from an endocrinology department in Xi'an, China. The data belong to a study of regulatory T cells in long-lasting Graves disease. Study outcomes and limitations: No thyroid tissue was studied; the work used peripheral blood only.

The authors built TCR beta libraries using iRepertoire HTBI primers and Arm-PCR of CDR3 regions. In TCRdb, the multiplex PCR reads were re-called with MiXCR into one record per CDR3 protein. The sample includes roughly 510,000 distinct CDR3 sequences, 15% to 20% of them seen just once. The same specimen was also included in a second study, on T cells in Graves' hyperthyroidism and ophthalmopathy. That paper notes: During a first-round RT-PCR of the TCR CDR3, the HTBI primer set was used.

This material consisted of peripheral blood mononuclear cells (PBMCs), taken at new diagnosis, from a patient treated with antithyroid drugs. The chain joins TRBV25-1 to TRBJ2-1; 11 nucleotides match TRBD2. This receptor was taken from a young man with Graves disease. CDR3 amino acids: CASSPGLAESSYNEQFY. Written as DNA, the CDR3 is TGTGCCAGCAGTCCGGGACTAGCGGAGAGCTCCTACAATGAGCAGTTCTAC.